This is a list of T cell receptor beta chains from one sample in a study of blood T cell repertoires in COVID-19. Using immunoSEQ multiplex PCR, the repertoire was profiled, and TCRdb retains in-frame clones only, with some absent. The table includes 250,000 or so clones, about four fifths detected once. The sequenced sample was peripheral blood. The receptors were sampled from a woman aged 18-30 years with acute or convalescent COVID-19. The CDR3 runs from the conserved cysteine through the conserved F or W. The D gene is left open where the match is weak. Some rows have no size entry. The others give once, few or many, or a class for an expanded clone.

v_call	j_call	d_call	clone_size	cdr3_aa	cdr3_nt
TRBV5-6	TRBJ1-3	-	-	CASSSPGISGNTIYF	TGTGCCAGCAGCTCGCCGGGAATCTCTGGAAACACCATATATTTT
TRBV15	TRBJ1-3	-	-	CATSRGLDGNTIYF	TGTGCCACCAGCAGAGGACTCGATGGAAACACCATATATTTT
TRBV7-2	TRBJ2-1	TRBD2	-	CASSLERAGESSYNEQFF	TGTGCCAGCAGCTTAGAGCGGGCGGGGGAAAGCTCCTACAATGAGCAGTTCTTC
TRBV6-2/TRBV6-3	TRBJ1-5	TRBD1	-	CASSPQTGGSQPQHF	TGTGCCAGCAGCCCCCAAACAGGGGGCTCTCAGCCCCAGCATTTT
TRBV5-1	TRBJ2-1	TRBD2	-	CASSQRLASEEQFF	TGCGCCAGCAGCCAACGACTAGCCTCGGAGGAGCAGTTCTTC
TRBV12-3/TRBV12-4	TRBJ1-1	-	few	CASSIQVNTEAFF	TGTGCCAGCAGTATACAGGTGAACACTGAAGCTTTCTTT
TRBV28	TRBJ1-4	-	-	CASSLRVGGANEKLFF	TGTGCCAGCAGTTTAAGAGTGGGGGGGGCGAATGAAAAACTGTTTTTT
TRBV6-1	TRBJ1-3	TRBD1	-	CASSEATGGNTIYF	TGTGCCAGCAGTGAAGCGACAGGGGGAAACACCATATATTTT
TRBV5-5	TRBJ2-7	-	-	CASSLYWTVSYEQYF	TGTGCCAGCAGCTTGTATTGGACAGTCTCCTACGAGCAGTACTTC
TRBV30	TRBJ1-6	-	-	CAWTDRKSSYNSPLHF	TGTGCCTGGACCGACAGGAAGAGCTCCTATAATTCACCCCTCCACTTT
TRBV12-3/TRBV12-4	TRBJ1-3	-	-	CASSLRRGDTIYF	TGTGCCAGCAGTTTAAGAAGGGGTGACACCATATATTTT
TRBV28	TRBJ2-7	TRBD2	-	CASSWGGDSYEQYF	TGTGCCAGCAGCTGGGGGGGAGACTCCTACGAGCAGTACTTC
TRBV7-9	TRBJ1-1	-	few	CASSLRGTEAFF	TGTGCCAGCAGCTTACGGGGGACTGAAGCTTTCTTT
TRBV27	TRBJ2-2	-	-	CASSLAGVESGELFF	TGTGCCAGCAGTTTAGCAGGTGTTGAGTCCGGGGAGCTGTTTTTT
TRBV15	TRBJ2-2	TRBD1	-	CATSRDQGAANTGELFF	TGTGCCACCAGCAGAGATCAGGGGGCCGCGAACACCGGGGAGCTGTTTTTT
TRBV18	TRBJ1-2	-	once	CASSRGLGYGYTF	TGTGCCAGCTCGCGGGGCCTTGGCTATGGCTACACCTTC
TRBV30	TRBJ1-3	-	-	CAWSVVPGDTIYF	TGTGCCTGGAGTGTAGTTCCCGGGGACACCATATATTTT
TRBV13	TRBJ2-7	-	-	CASSIDSLSSEQYF	TGTGCCAGCAGCATCGACAGCCTCAGCTCCGAGCAGTACTTC
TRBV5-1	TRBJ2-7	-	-	CASSPSTLSYEQYF	TGCGCCAGCAGCCCTAGTACCCTTTCCTACGAGCAGTACTTC
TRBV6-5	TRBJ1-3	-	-	CASSWARGHGNTIYF	TGTGCCAGCAGTTGGGCGCGTGGCCATGGAAACACCATATATTTT
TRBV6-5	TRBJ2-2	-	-	CASSYSRNTGELFF	TGTGCCAGCAGTTACTCCAGGAACACCGGGGAGCTGTTTTTT
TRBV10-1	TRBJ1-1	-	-	CASSETVNTEAFF	TGCGCCAGCAGTGAGACAGTGAACACTGAAGCTTTCTTT
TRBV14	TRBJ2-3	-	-	CASSQDILRDTQYF	TGTGCCAGCAGCCAAGACATCCTTCGGGATACGCAGTATTTT
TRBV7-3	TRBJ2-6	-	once	CASSFSQANVLTF	TGTGCCAGCAGCTTCAGTCAGGCCAACGTCCTGACTTTC
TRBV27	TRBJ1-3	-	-	CASSPGFDSGNTIYF	TGTGCCAGCAGTCCAGGCTTTGACTCTGGAAACACCATATATTTT
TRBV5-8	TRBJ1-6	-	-	CASSPGVSPLHF	TGTGCCAGCAGCCCAGGGGTTTCACCCCTCCACTTT
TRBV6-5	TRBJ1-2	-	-	CASSYERKNYGYTF	TGTGCCAGCAGTTACGAGCGGAAGAACTATGGCTACACCTTC
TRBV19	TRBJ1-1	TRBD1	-	CASSIRTGLGTEAFF	TGTGCCAGTAGTATCCGGACAGGGTTAGGTACTGAAGCTTTCTTT
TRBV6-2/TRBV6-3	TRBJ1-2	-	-	CASSFPLAYYGYTF	TGTGCCAGCAGTTTCCCGCTGGCATACTATGGCTACACCTTC
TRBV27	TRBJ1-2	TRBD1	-	CASSFYRGQGRNYGYTF	TGTGCCAGCAGTTTTTATAGGGGACAGGGGCGAAACTATGGCTACACCTTC
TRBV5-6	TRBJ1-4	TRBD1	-	CASSWGSATGAEKLFF	TGTGCCAGCAGCTGGGGCTCCGCAACAGGGGCTGAAAAACTGTTTTTT
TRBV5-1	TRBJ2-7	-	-	CASMEASTAYEQYF	TGCGCCAGCATGGAGGCCTCAACAGCCTACGAGCAGTACTTC
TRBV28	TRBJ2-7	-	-	CASSPRTPPYEQYF	TGTGCCAGCAGCCCTCGGACACCACCCTACGAGCAGTACTTC
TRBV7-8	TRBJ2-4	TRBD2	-	CASSLAPPGLAGKAKNIQYF	TGTGCCAGCAGCTTAGCCCCCCCGGGACTAGCGGGAAAGGCCAAAAACATTCAGTACTTC
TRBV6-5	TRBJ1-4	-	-	CASSYKGVTNEKLFF	TGTGCCAGCAGTTATAAGGGGGTCACTAATGAAAAACTGTTTTTT
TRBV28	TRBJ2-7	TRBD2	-	CASSLGLAASYEQYF	TGTGCCAGCAGTTTGGGACTAGCGGCCTCCTACGAGCAGTACTTC
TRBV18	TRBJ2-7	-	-	CASSARQADYEQYF	TGTGCCAGCTCAGCCCGACAAGCAGACTACGAGCAGTACTTC
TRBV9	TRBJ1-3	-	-	CASSVGTAGNTIYF	TGTGCCAGCAGCGTAGGAACGGCTGGAAACACCATATATTTT
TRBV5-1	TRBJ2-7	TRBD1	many	CASSVGQGTYEQYF	TGCGCCAGCAGCGTTGGACAGGGGACCTACGAGCAGTACTTC
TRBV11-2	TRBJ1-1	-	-	CASSLDGGRSLNTEAFF	TGTGCCAGCAGCTTAGATGGGGGGAGGAGCCTGAACACTGAAGCTTTCTTT
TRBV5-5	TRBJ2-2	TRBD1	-	CASSWGDRPNTGELFF	TGTGCCAGCAGCTGGGGGGACAGGCCGAACACCGGGGAGCTGTTTTTT
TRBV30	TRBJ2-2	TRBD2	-	CAWSYHSGVEGTGELFF	TGTGCCTGGAGCTATCACAGCGGGGTCGAGGGGACCGGGGAGCTGTTTTTT
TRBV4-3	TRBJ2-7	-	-	CASSQWLGAGPNEQYF	TGCGCCAGCAGCCAGTGGTTGGGGGCAGGGCCCAACGAGCAGTACTTC
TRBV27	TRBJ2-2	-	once	CASSLGGSDTGELFF	TGTGCCAGCAGTTTAGGAGGAAGCGACACCGGGGAGCTGTTTTTT
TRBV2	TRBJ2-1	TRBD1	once	CASSDGPSGQGGNEQFF	TGTGCCAGCAGTGATGGGCCATCTGGACAGGGGGGGAATGAGCAGTTCTTC
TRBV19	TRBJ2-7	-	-	CASSIDLRGSYEQYF	TGTGCCAGTAGTATAGACCTACGGGGTTCCTACGAGCAGTACTTC
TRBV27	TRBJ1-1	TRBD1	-	CASSLWQGVRDTEAFF	TGTGCCAGCAGTTTGTGGCAGGGGGTAAGGGACACTGAAGCTTTCTTT
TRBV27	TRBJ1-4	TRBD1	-	CASRTGGNEKLFF	TGTGCCAGCAGGACAGGGGGGAATGAAAAACTGTTTTTT